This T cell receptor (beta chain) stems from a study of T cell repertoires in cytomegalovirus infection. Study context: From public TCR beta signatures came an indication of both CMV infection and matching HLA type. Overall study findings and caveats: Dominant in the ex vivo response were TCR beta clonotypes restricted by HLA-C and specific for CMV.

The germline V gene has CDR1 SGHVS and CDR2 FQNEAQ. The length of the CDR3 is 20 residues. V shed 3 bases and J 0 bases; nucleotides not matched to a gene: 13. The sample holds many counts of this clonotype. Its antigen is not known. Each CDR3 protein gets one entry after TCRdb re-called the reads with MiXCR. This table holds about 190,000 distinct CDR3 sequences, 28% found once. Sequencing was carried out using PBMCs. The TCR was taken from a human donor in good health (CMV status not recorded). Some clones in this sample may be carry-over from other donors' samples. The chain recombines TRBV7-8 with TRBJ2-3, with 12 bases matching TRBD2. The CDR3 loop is CASSFIRTSSGGASTDTQYF. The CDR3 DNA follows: TGTGCCAGCAGCTTTATACGAACATCTAGCGGGGGGGCGAGCACAGATACGCAGTATTTT.